This TCR beta chain was obtained from a study of T-cell reconstitution after alpha-beta-depleted transplantation in children. Germline V lookup: CDR1 SGHRS, CDR2 YFSETQ. V was cut by 4 bases and J by 0 bases, with 15 bases left in between. CDR3 length: 16 amino acids. Preparation of the TCRbeta library was carried out with unique molecular identifiers. TCRdb re-called the PCR reads through MiXCR, storing one row per CDR3 protein. Of about 240,000 distinct CDR3 sequences listed, around 12% are singletons. This chain uses TRBV5-1 with TRBJ2-3, with D perhaps TRBD2 (6 bases). The sample in question was PBMCs from the stem cell graft donor, obtained from the stem cell graft. The TCR was taken from a human donor who donated a stem cell graft to a child with acute lymphoblastic leukemia. This chain's CDR3 is CASSQPTRESTDTQYF. In DNA form, the CDR3 reads TGCGCCAGCAGCCAGCCGACTAGAGAAAGCACAGATACGCAGTATTTT.